These 30 T cell receptor beta chains came from one sample sequenced in a study of T cells after yellow fever vaccination. TCRdb recomputed calls from the 5' RACE reads with MiXCR, one row per CDR3 protein. The top ten hold 15% to 20% of the sample, which has 500,000 to 650,000 distinct CDR3 sequences, less than 20% seen once. Sequenced material: PBMCs, taken 5 to 6 days after the first yellow fever vaccination. These receptors came from a man in his late teens or twenties who received the YFV17D yellow fever vaccine.

The chain links TRBV12-3 or TRBV12-4 to TRBJ2-3, with TRBD2 identical over 12 bases. The CDR3 has 16 amino acids. V lost 6 bases, J lost 4 bases, and 8 bases stayed unmatched. CDR3 in amino acids: CASRRLAGGRADTQYF. Here the CDR3 DNA reads TGTGCCAGCAGGCGGCTAGCGGGGGGGCGGGCAGATACGCAGTATTTT.

This clonotype has just a few counts. The chain combines TRBV4-2 with TRBJ1-4, with 11 bases identical to TRBD1. Germline lookup yields CDR1 LGHNA and CDR2 YNFKEQ. V was pared by 3 bases and J by 8 bases, with 8 bases of the junction left unmatched. This CDR3 comprises 16 residues. CDR3 loop: CASSQVLRDRGEKLFF. CDR3 DNA sequence: TGTGCCAGCAGCCAGGTTCTCCGGGACAGGGGGGAAAAACTGTTTTTT.

This clonotype was observed a handful of times. V usage is TRBV7-2 and J usage is TRBJ2-2; D is perhaps TRBD2 (5 bases). The CDR3 totals 14 residues. The V and J ends lost 2 bases and 7 bases respectively, with 11 bases between them. Germline V gene lookup returns CDR1 SGHTA and CDR2 FQGNSA. The CDR3 nucleotides are TGTGCCAGCAGCTTAAGAGGGTTAGGCGGGGAGCTGTTTTTT. It yields the protein CASSLRGLGGELFF.

The J gene is TRBJ2-7, the V gene TRBV20-1; 8 bases match TRBD2. Per the germline V gene, CDR1 is DFQATT and CDR2 is SNEGSKA (reference sequence). CDR3 length equals 14 residues. V was pared by 1 base and J by 2 bases, with 4 bases of the junction left unmatched. In DNA, the CDR3 is TGCAGTGCTAGAGCTGGGACTAGTGCCTACGAGCAGTACTTC. Its protein product is CSARAGTSAYEQYF.

This clonotype has a handful of counts. The genes are TRBV18 and TRBJ2-1, with D unclear. The CDR3 contains 14 residues. Germline V gives CDR1 KGHSH, CDR2 LQKENI. V was trimmed by 3 bases and J by 3 bases, leaving 9 bases between them. CDR3 sequence reads: CASSPLGFYNEQFF. The DNA of the CDR3 is TGTGCCAGCTCACCTTTGGGCTTCTACAATGAGCAGTTCTTC.

The J gene is TRBJ1-5, the V gene TRBV20-1; no reliable D call. This CDR3 region has 13 residues. Germline loops: CDR1 DFQATT, CDR2 SNEGSKA (reference sequence). Trimming pared 1 base from V and 4 bases from J, leaving 8 bases between. The CDR3 DNA sequence: TGCAGTGCTAGAGGGCTGAGAAATCAGCCCCAGCATTTT. Translation: CSARGLRNQPQHF.

This clonotype came up many times. J is TRBJ2-1 and V is TRBV5-1, with D tentatively TRBD2 (7 bases). With 3 bases removed from V and 1 base from J, the gap between germline ends came to 14 bases. Germline V lookup: CDR1 SGHRS, CDR2 YFSETQ. CDR3 size: 16 residues. The CDR3 region is CASSSWGGLSYNEQFF. The CDR3 nucleotides are TGCGCCAGCAGCTCTTGGGGGGGGCTATCCTACAATGAGCAGTTCTTC.

The chain couples TRBV7-6 to TRBJ1-3; no definite D call. Trimming left V 0 bases short and J 5 bases short, with 8 bases between. The CDR3 is 14 residues long. Germline V gene lookup returns CDR1 SGHVS and CDR2 FNYEAQ. DNA of the CDR3: TGTGCCAGCAGCTTAGCGTACAGAAGAAACACCATATATTTT. This gives the protein CASSLAYRRNTIYF.

The chain combines TRBV18 with TRBJ2-5, with D possibly being TRBD2 (6 bases). CDR1 KGHSH and CDR2 LQKENI come from the germline V gene. The germline V and J ends were trimmed by 3 bases and 8 bases, with 16 bases remaining between them. There are 14 residues in the CDR3. CDR3 sequence (DNA): TGTGCCAGCTCACCCCGAGCGGGTCGAAGAACCCAGTACTTC. Encoded protein: CASSPRAGRRTQYF.

A few counts support this clonotype. The V gene is TRBV6-1, the J gene TRBJ1-5; D is possibly TRBD1 (6 bases). The germline V and J ends were trimmed by 6 bases and 4 bases, with 16 bases remaining between them. In germline, CDR1 is MNHNS, CDR2 SASEGT. CDR3 length: 15 residues. CDR3 loop: CASRSRQDRNQPQHF. In nucleotides, the CDR3 is TGTGCCAGCAGAAGTCGACAGGACCGGAATCAGCCCCAGCATTTT.

This sequence joins TRBV6-1 and TRBJ2-5; a weak D match, TRBD1 (6 bases). Trimming took 5 bases from V and 5 from J, leaving 15 bases between them. The CDR3 loop spans 14 amino acids. The germline V gene has CDR1 MNHNS and CDR2 SASEGT. The CDR3 loop is CASSMDSSRETQYF. The CDR3 coding sequence is TGTGCCAGCAGTATGGACAGCTCCCGGGAGACCCAGTACTTC.

This clonotype was observed a few times. The chain employs TRBV20-1 and TRBJ2-5, with D perhaps matching TRBD1 or TRBD2 (5 bases each). CDR1 is DFQATT and CDR2 is SNEGSKA in the germline V gene (reference sequence). Trimming stripped 4 bases from V and 5 bases from J, with 14 bases between. The CDR3 is made up of 13 amino acids. CDR3 amino acids: CSAIFGAEETQYF. The CDR3 coding sequence is TGCAGTGCTATCTTCGGGGCCGAGGAGACCCAGTACTTC.

There are many counts of this clonotype. V is TRBV7-2 and J is TRBJ2-2; the D gene is possibly TRBD2 (6 bases). Germline CDR1 SGHTA, CDR2 FQGNSA. The ends were cut back, 6 bases at V and 3 bases at J, with 14 bases in the middle. The CDR3 length is 15 residues. CDR3 sequence: CASRVLSGDTGELFF. The DNA of the CDR3 is TGTGCCAGCAGAGTACTTAGCGGAGACACCGGGGAGCTGTTTTTT.

This chain uses TRBV12-3 or TRBV12-4 with TRBJ2-7, with 10 bases lining up with TRBD1. Unmatched junction bases numbered 4, after V lost 5 bases and J lost 6 bases. The CDR3 loop spans 13 amino acids. The CDR3 spells CASSTRTGGEQYF. In DNA, the CDR3 is TGTGCCAGCAGTACCCGGACAGGGGGCGAGCAGTACTTC.

This clonotype occurred a few times. The gene calls are TRBV6-1 and TRBJ2-2, with TRBD1 matching over 7 bases. There are 14 residues in the CDR3. Germline-derived CDR1 and CDR2 are MNHNS and SASEGT. J gave up 1 base and V 10 bases, and 6 bases lay outside the gene matches. The CDR3 loop is CATRDRENTGELFF. CDR3 DNA sequence: TGTGCCACACGAGACAGGGAGAACACCGGGGAGCTGTTTTTT.

In its sample, this clonotype was seen a few times. V and J are TRBV7-3 and TRBJ2-4, with 7 bases fitting TRBD2. V lost 2 bases and J lost 1; bases outside the gene matches: 2. Germline loops: CDR1 SGHTA, CDR2 FQGTGA. The CDR3 is 15 amino acids. The CDR3 DNA sequence: TGTGCCAGCAGCTTACACGGGGGGGCCAAAAACATTCAGTACTTC. It translates to CASSLHGGAKNIQYF. Variable domain in full (rest from reference TRBV7-3 and TRBJ2-4): GAGVSQTPSNKVTEKGKYVELRCDPISGHTALYWYRQSLGQGPEFLIYFQGTGAADDSGLPNDRFFAVRPEGSVSTLKIQRTERGDSAVYLCASSLHGGAKNIQYFGAGTRLSVL.

The J gene is TRBJ2-1, the V gene TRBV5-4; 9 positions match TRBD1. This CDR3 spans 15 amino acids. J lost 4 bases, V lost 3 bases, and 5 bases had no gene match. Germline assignment: CDR1 SGHNT and CDR2 YYREEE (reference sequence). The CDR3 loop reads CASSWDREFYNEQFF. CDR3 DNA: TGTGCCAGCAGCTGGGACAGGGAGTTTTACAATGAGCAGTTCTTC. Supplemented by reference TRBV5-4 and TRBJ2-1, the full variable domain reads ETGVTQSPTHLIKTRGQQVTLRCSSQSGHNTVSWYQQALGQGPQFIFQYYREEENGRGNFPPRFSGLQFPNYSSELNVNALELDDSALYLCASSWDREFYNEQFFGPGTRLTVL.

This chain connects TRBV5-1 to TRBJ2-5, with 9 bases matching TRBD2. The germline V gene encodes CDR1 SGHRS and CDR2 YFSETQ. V dropped 2 bases and J dropped 4; count of bases not matched to a gene: 6. This CDR3 is 15 amino acids long. CDR3 protein: CASSFAGLARETQYF. The CDR3 DNA reads as TGCGCCAGCAGCTTTGCGGGACTAGCACGAGAGACCCAGTACTTC.

This clonotype was observed many times. This chain joins TRBV25-1 and TRBJ2-3; no clear D. Germline V gene lookup returns CDR1 MGHDK and CDR2 SYGVNS. Deletions cut 4 bases from V and 0 bases from J, with 8 bases between. The CDR3 loop spans 14 amino acids. CDR3 region: CASSGGFSTDTQYF. CDR3 nucleotide sequence: TGTGCCAGCAGTGGCGGATTCAGCACAGATACGCAGTATTTT.

The chain recombines TRBV29-1 with TRBJ2-3; possibly TRBD1 or TRBD2 for D (5 bases each). The V gene's germline CDR1 is SQVTM and CDR2 ANQGSEA. Trimming took 3 bases from V and 0 from J, leaving 7 bases between them. CDR3 length: 13 amino acids. CDR3 in amino acids: CSVDGDSTDTQYF. CDR3 DNA sequence: TGCAGCGTTGATGGGGACAGCACAGATACGCAGTATTTT.

The rearrangement uses TRBV24-1 and TRBJ2-5; the match to TRBD2 covers 8 bases. CDR3 length: 14 amino acids. Germline V gene lookup returns CDR1 KGHDR and CDR2 SFDVKD. J gave up 2 bases and V 9 bases, and 7 bases lay outside the gene matches. CDR3 region: CATGRGGPQETQYF. The DNA for the CDR3 is TGTGCCACCGGCCGGGGGGGCCCTCAAGAGACCCAGTACTTC.

In the case of this clonotype: One end of the junction varies from germline; a read error may be responsible. The rearrangement joins TRBV6-5 to TRBJ1-5, with D possibly TRBD1 on 5 matching bases. The CDR3 consists of 16 residues. Germline V lookup: CDR1 MNHEY, CDR2 SVGAGI. The DNA of the CDR3 is TGTTCCAGCAGTTACTCGGTCAGGGAAGGGACTCAGCCCCAGCATTTT. Translating it yields CSSSYSVREGTQPQHF.

The chain recombines TRBV11-2 with TRBJ2-3; no clear D. The CDR3 length is 12 residues. V was shortened by 5 bases and J by 5 bases, with 8 bases between the two germline ends. Per germline, CDR1 SGHAT and CDR2 FQNNGV. CDR3 loop: CASSLTIDTQYF. The CDR3 region has the DNA TGTGCCAGCAGCCTCACGATAGATACGCAGTATTTT.

In its sample, this clonotype was seen a few times. V is TRBV10-3 and J is TRBJ2-3; weak D call: TRBD2 (6 bases). This CDR3 is 11 amino acids long. The V and J ends lost 10 bases and 7 bases respectively, with 12 bases between them. The germline V gene has CDR1 ENHRY and CDR2 SYGVKD. The CDR3 nucleotides read TGTGCCACCCGGGGGTCGCATACGCAGTATTTT. It translates to CATRGSHTQYF.

The chain combines TRBV19 with TRBJ1-5, with 9 bases identical to TRBD1. The germline gives CDR1 LNHDA, CDR2 SQIVND (reference sequence). The CDR3 runs 15 residues. The V and J ends lost 7 bases and 7 bases, in that order; junction bases with no gene match: 11. The CDR3 spells CASTPRTGAGQPQHF. The CDR3 nucleotides read TGTGCCAGTACCCCAAGGACAGGGGCAGGGCAGCCCCAGCATTTT.

The chain links TRBV7-2 to TRBJ1-2, with TRBD1 matching over 7 bases. The V segment lost 4 bases and the J segment 8 bases; nucleotides outside the gene matches: 7. The CDR3 has 13 amino acids. CDR1 is SGHTA, CDR2 FQGNSA, per germline. This CDR3 reads CASSYRGRGGYTF. The CDR3 DNA sequence: TGTGCCAGCAGCTACAGGGGCAGGGGGGGCTACACCTTC.

This chain's CDR3 is CASSRSSSYNSPLHF. The CDR3 bases are TGCGCCAGCAGCAGGAGTAGCTCCTATAATTCACCCCTCCACTTT. The chain has TRBV5-1 and TRBJ1-6; unclear D gene. This CDR3 is 15 amino acids long. V shed 4 bases and J shed 0 bases, with 8 bases lying between them. The germline V gene encodes CDR1 SGHRS and CDR2 YFSETQ.

In this sample, this clonotype turned up a few times. This chain connects TRBV5-1 to TRBJ2-5; TRBD2 aligns across 9 bases. This CDR3 is built from 16 residues. The V gene's germline CDR1 is SGHRS and CDR2 YFSETQ. Trimming cost V 0 bases and J 5 bases; bases outside gene matches: 8. The CDR3 bases are TGCGCCAGCAGCTTGGAAGTCGGGCTAGCGGGGGAGACCCAGTACTTC. This sequence encodes CASSLEVGLAGETQYF.

This clonotype was picked up a small number of times. The rearrangement links TRBV7-3 to TRBJ2-3; 7 positions match TRBD1. The CDR3 is 13 amino acids. Trimming cost V 5 bases and J 5 bases; bases outside gene matches: 4. CDR1 is SGHTA, CDR2 FQGTGA, per germline. The CDR3 DNA follows: TGTGCCAGCAGCATCTACAGGGGAGATACGCAGTATTTT. It yields the protein CASSIYRGDTQYF.

This rearrangement joins TRBV11-2 to TRBJ2-5; D uncertain. The V gene lost 2 bases and the J gene lost 0 bases, with 10 bases spanning the gap. The CDR3 has 15 residues. The germline V gene encodes CDR1 SGHAT and CDR2 FQNNGV. DNA for the CDR3: TGTGCCAGCAGCTTATTAGTCGGGTACCAAGAGACCCAGTACTTC. Translated, it gives CASSLLVGYQETQYF.